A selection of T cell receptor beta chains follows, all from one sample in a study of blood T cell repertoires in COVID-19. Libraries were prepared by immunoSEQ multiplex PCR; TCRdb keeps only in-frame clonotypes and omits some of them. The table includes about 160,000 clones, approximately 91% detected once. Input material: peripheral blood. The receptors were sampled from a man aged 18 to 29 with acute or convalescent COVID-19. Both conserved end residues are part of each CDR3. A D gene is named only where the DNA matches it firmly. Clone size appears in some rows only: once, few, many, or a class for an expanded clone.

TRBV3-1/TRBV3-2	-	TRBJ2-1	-	CASSQDTRYNEQFF	TGTGCCAGCAGCCAAGATACGCGATACAATGAGCAGTTCTTC
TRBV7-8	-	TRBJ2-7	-	CASSPRVGYEQYF	TGTGCCAGCAGCCCCCGTGTCGGCTACGAGCAGTACTTC
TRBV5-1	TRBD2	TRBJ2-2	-	CASSLGTSGVNTGELFF	TGCGCCAGCAGCTTGGGGACTAGCGGGGTCAACACCGGGGAGCTGTTTTTT
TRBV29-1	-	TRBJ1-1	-	CSVETSLNTEAFF	TGCAGCGTTGAGACAAGCTTGAACACTGAAGCTTTCTTT
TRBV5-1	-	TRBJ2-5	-	CASSLLSIGEGVPPSLATQYF	TGCGCCAGCAGCTTGTTATCCATTGGTGAAGGGGTGCCGCCCTCATTAGCGACCCAGTACTTC
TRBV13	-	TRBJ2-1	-	CASSSDSGTDTYNEQFF	TGTGCCAGCAGCTCCGATAGCGGAACAGATACCTACAATGAGCAGTTCTTC
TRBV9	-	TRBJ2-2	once	CASRGGVTNTGELFF	TGTGCCAGCAGAGGCGGGGTTACGAACACCGGGGAGCTGTTTTTT
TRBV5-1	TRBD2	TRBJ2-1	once	CASSTGTSTYNEQFF	TGCGCCAGCAGTACCGGGACTAGCACCTACAATGAGCAGTTCTTC
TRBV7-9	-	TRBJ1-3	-	CASSITGISGNTIYF	TGTGCCAGCAGCATCACCGGGATCTCTGGAAACACCATATATTTT
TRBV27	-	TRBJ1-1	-	CASSLQENTEAFF	TGTGCCAGCAGTTTACAGGAGAACACTGAAGCTTTCTTT
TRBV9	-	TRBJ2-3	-	CASSVGPAADTQYF	TGTGCCAGCAGCGTAGGGCCAGCGGCAGATACGCAGTATTTT
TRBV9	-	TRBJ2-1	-	CASSVEQGPSLNEQFF	TGTGCCAGCAGCGTAGAACAAGGTCCTAGCCTCAATGAGCAGTTCTTC
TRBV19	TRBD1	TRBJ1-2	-	CASSRQGEDYGYTF	TGTGCCAGTAGTCGACAGGGTGAAGACTATGGCTACACCTTC
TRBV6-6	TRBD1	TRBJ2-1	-	CASSFFKGTGEGEQFF	TGTGCCAGCAGTTTCTTTAAAGGGACAGGGGAGGGTGAGCAGTTCTTC
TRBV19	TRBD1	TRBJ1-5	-	CASTITLDRGLQPQHF	TGTGCCAGTACTATCACCCTAGACAGGGGCCTGCAGCCCCAGCATTTT
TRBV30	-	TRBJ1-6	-	CAWSVVGATNSPLHF	TGTGCCTGGAGTGTAGTAGGGGCGACTAATTCACCCCTCCACTTT
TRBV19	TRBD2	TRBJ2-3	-	CASSTPPLAGGTDTQYF	TGTGCCAGTAGTACTCCCCCACTAGCGGGGGGCACAGATACGCAGTATTTT
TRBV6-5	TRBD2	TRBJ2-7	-	CASRRTSGTYEQYF	TGTGCCAGCAGAAGGACTAGCGGGACATACGAGCAGTACTTC
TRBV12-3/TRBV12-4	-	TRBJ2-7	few	CASLGGASYEQYF	TGTGCCAGCTTGGGGGGGGCCTCCTACGAGCAGTACTTC
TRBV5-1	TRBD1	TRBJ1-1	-	CASSWRDRNTEAFF	TGCGCCAGCAGCTGGCGGGACAGGAACACTGAAGCTTTCTTT
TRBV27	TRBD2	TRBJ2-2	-	CASSITWRGLNTGELFF	TGTGCCAGCAGTATTACGTGGCGGGGGTTGAACACCGGGGAGCTGTTTTTT
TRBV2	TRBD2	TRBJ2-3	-	CASTPLRTSGFTDTQYF	TGTGCCAGCACTCCACTGAGGACTAGCGGATTCACAGATACGCAGTATTTT
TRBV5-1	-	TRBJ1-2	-	CASSLDIAGDYGYTF	TGCGCCAGCAGCTTGGATATCGCAGGGGACTATGGCTACACCTTC
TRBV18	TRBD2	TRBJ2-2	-	CASSPIGAGDTGELFF	TGTGCCAGCTCACCTATTGGCGCGGGAGACACCGGGGAGCTGTTTTTT
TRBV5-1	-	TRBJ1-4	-	CASSLGDRIPTNEKLFF	TGCGCCAGCAGCTTGGGAGACAGAATCCCAACTAATGAAAAACTGTTTTTT
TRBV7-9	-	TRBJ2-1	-	CASSLGWQSNEQFF	TGTGCCAGCAGCTTAGGATGGCAGTCCAATGAGCAGTTCTTC
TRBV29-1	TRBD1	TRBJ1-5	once	CSVGAGTGNQPQHF	TGCAGCGTTGGAGCCGGGACAGGCAATCAGCCCCAGCATTTT
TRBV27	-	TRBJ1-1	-	CASSLWGGNTEAFF	TGTGCCAGCAGTTTATGGGGGGGGAACACTGAAGCTTTCTTT
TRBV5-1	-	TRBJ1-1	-	CASSLDSMNTEAFF	TGCGCCAGCAGCTTGGACAGCATGAACACTGAAGCTTTCTTT
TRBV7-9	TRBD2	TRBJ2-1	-	CASSLALPGGHEQFF	TGTGCCAGCAGCTTAGCGCTCCCGGGGGGGCATGAGCAGTTCTTC
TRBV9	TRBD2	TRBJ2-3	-	CASSQRGAEDTQYF	TGTGCCAGCAGCCAGCGGGGGGCAGAAGATACGCAGTATTTT